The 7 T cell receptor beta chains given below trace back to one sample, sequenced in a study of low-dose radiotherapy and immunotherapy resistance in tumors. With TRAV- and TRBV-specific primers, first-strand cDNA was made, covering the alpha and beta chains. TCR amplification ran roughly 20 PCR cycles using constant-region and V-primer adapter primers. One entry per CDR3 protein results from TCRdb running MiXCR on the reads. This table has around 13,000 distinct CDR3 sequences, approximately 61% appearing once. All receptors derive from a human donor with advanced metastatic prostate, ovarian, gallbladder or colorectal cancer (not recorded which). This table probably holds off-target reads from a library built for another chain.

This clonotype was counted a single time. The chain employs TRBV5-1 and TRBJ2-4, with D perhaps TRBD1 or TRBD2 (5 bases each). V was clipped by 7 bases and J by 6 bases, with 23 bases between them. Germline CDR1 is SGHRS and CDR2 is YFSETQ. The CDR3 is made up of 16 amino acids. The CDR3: CASRAPEGPRRNIQYF. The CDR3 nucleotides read TGCGCCAGCCGGGCCCCTGAGGGACCTAGAAGAAACATTCAGTACTTC.

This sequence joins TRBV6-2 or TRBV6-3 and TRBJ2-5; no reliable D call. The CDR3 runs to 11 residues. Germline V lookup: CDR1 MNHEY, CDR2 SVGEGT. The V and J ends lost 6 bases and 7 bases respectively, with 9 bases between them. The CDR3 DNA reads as TGTGCCAGCAGACGAGACGGGACCCAGTACTTC. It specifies CASRRDGTQYF.

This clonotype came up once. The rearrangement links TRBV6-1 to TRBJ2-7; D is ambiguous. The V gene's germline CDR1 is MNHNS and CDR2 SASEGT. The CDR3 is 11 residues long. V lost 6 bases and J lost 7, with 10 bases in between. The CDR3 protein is CASRGHREQYF. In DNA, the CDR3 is TGTGCCAGCAGAGGTCATCGGGAGCAGTACTTC.

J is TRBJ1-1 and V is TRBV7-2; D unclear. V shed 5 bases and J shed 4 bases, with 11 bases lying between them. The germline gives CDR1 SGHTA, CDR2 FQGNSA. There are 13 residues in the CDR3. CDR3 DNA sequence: TGTGCCAGCAGCGCTCAAAGAGGCACTGAAGCTTTCTTT. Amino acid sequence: CASSAQRGTEAFF.

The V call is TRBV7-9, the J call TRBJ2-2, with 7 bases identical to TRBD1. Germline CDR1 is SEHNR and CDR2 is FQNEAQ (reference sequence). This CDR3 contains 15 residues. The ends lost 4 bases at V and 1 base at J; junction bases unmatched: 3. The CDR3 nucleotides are TGTGCCAGCAGCTACGGGACAGTGAACACCGGGGAGCTGTTTTTT. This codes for CASSYGTVNTGELFF.

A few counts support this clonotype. CDR3 DNA sequence: TGTGCCAGCAGTTTCGTTAGGGCTAGCACAGATACGCAGTATTTT. Protein sequence: CASSFVRASTDTQYF. The V gene is TRBV28, the J gene TRBJ2-3; D remains unclear. CDR1 is MDHEN and CDR2 is SYDVKM in the germline V gene. Deletions cut 3 bases from V and 0 bases from J, with 10 bases between. The CDR3 extends over 15 amino acids.

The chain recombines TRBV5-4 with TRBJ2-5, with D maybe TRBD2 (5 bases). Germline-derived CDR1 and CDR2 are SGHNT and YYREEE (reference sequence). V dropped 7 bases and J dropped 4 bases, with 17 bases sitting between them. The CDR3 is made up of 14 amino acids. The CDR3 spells CASFHRGSPETQYF. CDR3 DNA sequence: TGTGCCAGCTTTCACCGGGGTTCCCCAGAGACCCAGTACTTC. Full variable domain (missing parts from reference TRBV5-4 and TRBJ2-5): ETGVTQSPTHLIKTRGQQVTLRCSSQSGHNTVSWYQQALGQGPQFIFQYYREEENGRGNFPPRFSGLQFPNYSSELNVNALELDDSALYLCASFHRGSPETQYFGPGTRLLVL.